This passage covers 16 T cell receptor beta chains from one sample sequenced in a study of T cell clones after liver transplantation. Generated by immunoSEQ multiplex PCR, the TCRdb table keeps only in-frame clones and is missing some. The sample includes tens of thousands of clones, about 94% of them seen just once. The sequences come from CD8+ T cells from blood, collected approximately 25 months after liver transplant. The receptors were sampled from a human patient who received a liver transplant. The T cells may come from the graft donor.

V and J are TRBV11-2 and TRBJ2-1, with D unclear. The V end was cut by 3 bases, the J end by 6 bases, with 6 bases between. CDR1 and CDR2 from the germline V gene are SGHAT and FQNNGV. The CDR3 totals 12 residues. The CDR3 region is CASSLLVNEQFF. The CDR3 coding sequence is TGTGCCAGCAGCTTGCTAGTCAATGAGCAGTTCTTC.

The chain employs TRBV10-3 and TRBJ2-6, with a possible D match to TRBD2 (6 bases). Germline CDR1 reads ENHRY; CDR2 reads SYGVKD. The germline V and J ends were trimmed by 0 bases and 1 base, with 7 bases remaining between them. The CDR3 sequence is 16 residues long. CDR3 coding DNA: TGTGCCATCAGTGAGTCGGGGGGATCTGGGGCCAACGTCCTGACTTTC. It specifies CAISESGGSGANVLTF.

This clone was picked up one time. This chain connects TRBV7-9 to TRBJ2-3, with D perhaps matching TRBD1 or TRBD2 (5 bases each). This CDR3 is 15 amino acids long. V was cut by 5 bases and J by 3 bases, with 15 bases left in between. Per germline, CDR1 SEHNR and CDR2 FQNEAQ (reference sequence). The chain's CDR3 is CASSGGGIGTDTQYF. The CDR3 DNA sequence: TGTGCCAGCAGCGGGGGTGGTATTGGGACAGATACGCAGTATTTT.

The chain couples TRBV28 to TRBJ1-1; 9 bases line up with TRBD1. Germline assignment: CDR1 MDHEN and CDR2 SYDVKM. The V gene end was trimmed by 7 bases and the J gene end by 5 bases; junction bases not matched to a gene: 11. The CDR3 is 15 residues long. The CDR3 reads CASTLQGARKTEAFF. In DNA, the CDR3 is TGTGCCAGCACCCTACAGGGGGCGAGAAAAACTGAAGCTTTCTTT.

This clone is medium-sized within its sample. This chain connects TRBV27 to TRBJ1-5; possibly TRBD1 for D (5 bases). Trimming took 0 bases from V and 6 from J, leaving 12 bases between them. CDR1 and CDR2 (germline): MNHEY, SMNVEV (reference sequence). The CDR3 sequence is 15 residues long. CDR3 nucleotide sequence: TGTGCCAGCAGTTTATCGATGGGGGGGAGTCAGCCCCAGCATTTT. This encodes CASSLSMGGSQPQHF.

V usage is TRBV28 and J usage is TRBJ2-3; D unresolved. The V gene's germline CDR1 is MDHEN and CDR2 SYDVKM. The CDR3 consists of 17 residues. Trimming removed 2 bases at V and 0 bases at J, with 15 bases between. CDR3 loop: CASSLRTGKSSTDTQYF. The CDR3 nucleotides are TGTGCCAGCAGTTTACGGACGGGTAAATCTAGCACAGATACGCAGTATTTT.

The chain recombines TRBV28 with TRBJ2-7; tentative D call: TRBD1 (5 bases). The CDR3 spans 16 residues. The V gene lost 4 bases and the J gene lost 0 bases, with 16 bases spanning the gap. CDR1 and CDR2 from the germline V gene are MDHEN and SYDVKM. The CDR3 is CASSWAPTASSYEQYF. The CDR3 DNA reads as TGTGCCAGCAGTTGGGCCCCGACAGCGAGCTCCTACGAGCAGTACTTC.

The rearrangement joins TRBV16 to TRBJ2-7; TRBD1 aligns across 8 bases. This CDR3 is 16 amino acids long. Germline V CDR1 and CDR2: KGHSY, FQNENV. The junction had 11 bases not matched to a gene; V was cut back by 4 bases and J by 3 bases. CDR3 nucleotides: TGTGCCAGCAGCCCGCCTGCCTCGGACAGGGTCTACGAGCAGTACTTC. It specifies CASSPPASDRVYEQYF.

J is TRBJ2-7 and V is TRBV6-5; D is uncertain. Trimming left V 5 bases short and J 7 bases short, with 9 bases between. This CDR3 comprises 11 residues. From germline, CDR1 is MNHEY and CDR2 SVGAGI. The CDR3 nucleotides read TGTGCCAGCAGTGACGGCCGGGAGCAGTACTTC. It encodes CASSDGREQYF.

The genes are TRBV29-1 and TRBJ2-7; tentatively, D is TRBD1 (6 bases). V gave up 6 bases and J gave up 3 bases, with 12 bases separating them. Germline lookup yields CDR1 SQVTM and CDR2 ANQGSEA. The CDR3 sequence is 12 residues long. As DNA, the CDR3 is TGCAGCGTCCAAGGCAGGGGCTACGAGCAGTACTTC. Its protein is CSVQGRGYEQYF.

The CDR3 DNA sequence: TGTGCCAGCAGCTTAGGGCAGGGGGCGACCTACAATGAGCAGTTCTTC. Translating gives CASSLGQGATYNEQFF. The chain employs TRBV11-3 and TRBJ2-1, with TRBD1 matching 8 bases. V was pared by 1 base and J by 2 bases, with 4 bases of the junction left unmatched. The CDR3 is made up of 16 amino acids. Germline values: CDR1 SGHNT, CDR2 YENEEA. Based on the CDR3 plus reference TRBV11-3 and TRBJ2-1, the full variable domain is EAGVVQSPRYKIIEKKQPVAFWCNPISGHNTLYWYLQNLGQGPELLIRYENEEAVDDSQLPKDRFSAERLKGVDSTLKIQPAELGDSAVYLCASSLGQGATYNEQFFGPGTRLTVL.

The V gene is TRBV28, the J gene TRBJ2-7; D call uncertain. CDR3 length: 13 residues. Germline CDR1 MDHEN, CDR2 SYDVKM. The V gene lost 5 bases and the J gene lost 1 base, with 9 bases spanning the gap. CDR3 loop: CASSDLGSYEQYF. CDR3 in DNA: TGTGCCAGCAGTGATCTGGGTTCCTACGAGCAGTACTTC.

The chain joins TRBV27 to TRBJ2-7; unclear D gene. The CDR3 consists of 13 residues. Trimming shortened V by 3 bases and J by 2 bases, and 8 bases separated the two germline ends. Per the germline V gene, CDR1 is MNHEY and CDR2 is SMNVEV (reference sequence). The CDR3 protein is CASSFGQAYEQYF. The CDR3 region has the DNA TGTGCCAGCAGTTTCGGGCAGGCCTACGAGCAGTACTTC.

This rearrangement joins TRBV4-1 to TRBJ2-7; D assignment may be TRBD1 or TRBD2 (5 bases each). V was pared by 4 bases and J by 7 bases, with 14 bases between. This CDR3 contains 13 residues. Germline values: CDR1 MGHRA, CDR2 YSYEKL. The CDR3 loop is CASSLTLEGEQYF. CDR3 nucleotides: TGCGCCAGCAGCCTTACTCTAGAGGGGGAGCAGTACTTC.

The chain combines TRBV27 with TRBJ2-7; 7 bases fit TRBD1. The CDR3 has 15 amino acids. Germline V gene sequence: CDR1 MNHEY, CDR2 SMNVEV (reference sequence). Trimming cost V 5 bases and J 0 bases; bases outside gene matches: 7. CDR3 residues: CASSESTGSSYEQYF. The DNA for the CDR3 is TGTGCCAGCAGTGAGTCGACAGGGTCCTCCTACGAGCAGTACTTC.

The chain recombines TRBV28 with TRBJ2-3, with no clear D. CDR3 length equals 13 residues. V was clipped by 4 bases and J by 0 bases, with 5 bases between them. Per germline, CDR1 MDHEN and CDR2 SYDVKM. The CDR3 DNA reads TGTGCCAGCAGTTATACTAGCACAGATACGCAGTATTTT. Translating gives CASSYTSTDTQYF.